These T cell receptor beta chains were read from a single sample in a study of early T cells in non-severe SARS-CoV-2 infection. TCRdb used MiXCR to reprocess the 5' RACE reads, holding one entry per CDR3 protein. The sample contains more than 35,000 distinct CDR3 sequences, 6.3% of which appear only once. Sequenced: whole blood. The receptors stem from an adult who was a healthcare worker with PCR-confirmed SARS-CoV-2 infection or an uninfected control (not recorded which). The CDR3 runs from the conserved cysteine through the conserved F or W. D genes are given only for firm matches. Clone size is stated in some rows and not others, as once, few, many or a class when expanded.

few | TRBJ2-5 | TRBV7-8 | TRBD2 | TGTGCCAGCAGCCGCGGACTAGCGACCCAGTACTTC | CASSRGLATQYF
- | TRBJ2-1 | TRBV7-6 | - | TGTGCCAGCAGCTCCTCAGGGGGAGGGTACAATGAGCAGTTCTTC | CASSSSGGGYNEQFF
many | TRBJ2-1 | TRBV4-2 | - | TGTGCCAGCAGCCCCAAGGGGGCGGGAGCCTACAATGAGCAGTTCTTC | CASSPKGAGAYNEQFF
few | TRBJ2-7 | TRBV28 | TRBD2 | TGTGCCAGCAGTTTAGGACTAGCGGTTTCCGAGCAGTACTTC | CASSLGLAVSEQYF
- | TRBJ2-7 | TRBV10-3 | - | TGTGCCATCAGTGGCCGCGAGGGAACGGAGGTCTACGACGAGCAGTACTTC | CAISGREGTEVYDEQYF
few | TRBJ1-1 | TRBV12-3/TRBV12-4 | - | TGTGCCAGCAGTTTGGTGGTGTCCACTGAAGCTTTCTTT | CASSLVVSTEAFF
medium-sized | TRBJ2-1 | TRBV5-7 | - | TGTGCCAGCAGCTTGTATATTGAGCAGGGACCCGATCGAGCCCATGAGCAGTTCTTC | CASSLYIEQGPDRAHEQFF
few | TRBJ2-7 | TRBV7-6 | - | TGTGCCAGCAGCCCCACACCCGGGGAGCAGTACTTC | CASSPTPGEQYF
- | TRBJ2-5 | TRBV14 | - | TGTGCCAGCAGAAGTACTAGCTTGGAGACCCAGTACTTC | CASRSTSLETQYF
many | TRBJ2-5 | TRBV11-2 | - | TGTGCCAGCAGCTTCCCGATGCAGACGTACCAAGAGACCCAGTACTTC | CASSFPMQTYQETQYF
many | TRBJ2-7 | TRBV20-1 | - | TGCAGTGCTAGAGTCACCCACTCAGGGATGAGATACGAGCAGTACTTC | CSARVTHSGMRYEQYF
many | TRBJ2-7 | TRBV28 | TRBD1 | TGTGCCAGCAGTTTGCGCCCCCCGGGACAGGGGGCTGGAGAGCAGTACTTC | CASSLRPPGQGAGEQYF
many | TRBJ2-7 | TRBV10-3 | TRBD1 | TGTGCCATCTCGACAGGGGGGTACGAGCAGTACTTC | CAISTGGYEQYF
many | TRBJ2-5 | TRBV20-1 | - | TGCAGTGCCGCCAAATCTAGTGGGGAGACCCAGTACTTC | CSAAKSSGETQYF
few | TRBJ2-7 | TRBV5-1 | TRBD2 | TGCGCCAGCAGTTTCACCGAAGTAGCGGGAGTTTTCGAGCAGTACTTC | CASSFTEVAGVFEQYF
few | TRBJ1-1 | TRBV3-1 | TRBD1 | TGTGCCAGCAGCCCAGGGGACAGGAACACTGAAGCTTTCTTT | CASSPGDRNTEAFF
few | TRBJ2-1 | TRBV6-2/TRBV6-3 | - | TGTGCCAGCAGTTACAGGCTGGGAGCCACTGTGAACAATGAGCAGTTCTTC | CASSYRLGATVNNEQFF
many | TRBJ2-7 | TRBV20-1 | - | TGCAGTGCTAGCCGGGACAAGCACGAGCAGTACTTC | CSASRDKHEQYF
many | TRBJ2-7 | TRBV6-2/TRBV6-3 | - | TGTGCCAGCAGCCCCCCGGGACACTACGAGCAGTACTTC | CASSPPGHYEQYF
many | TRBJ2-7 | TRBV7-2 | - | TGTGCCAGCAGCTGGGACCTTCGGACAGCCCACTACGAGCAGTACTTC | CASSWDLRTAHYEQYF
- | TRBJ2-7 | TRBV5-1 | TRBD2 | TGCGCCAGCAGCCTTAGCGGGAGTCAATTC | CASSLSGSQF
many | TRBJ2-3 | TRBV6-5 | TRBD1 | TGTGCCAGCAGTTCGAGACAGGGAGAACGGGGTACGCAGTATTTT | CASSSRQGERGTQYF
- | TRBJ2-5 | TRBV15 | - | TGTGCCACCAGCAGAGAAGGGGAGACCCAGTACTTC | CATSREGETQYF
many | TRBJ2-7 | TRBV19 | - | TGTGCCAGTAGTCCAGCGGTAGCGGAGTACGAGCAGTACTTC | CASSPAVAEYEQYF
many | TRBJ2-2 | TRBV27 | TRBD1 | TGTGCCAGCAGTCCAGAACAGGGGGCGTCCGGGGAGCTGTTTTTT | CASSPEQGASGELFF
many | TRBJ1-5 | TRBV3-1 | TRBD1 | TGTGCCAGCAGCCCAGGGGGAGCCAGGGGGCTTCAGCCCCAGCATTTT | CASSPGGARGLQPQHF
few | TRBJ2-4 | TRBV12-3/TRBV12-4 | TRBD2 | TGTGCCAGCAGTCAGGGACTAGGGAACATTCAGTACTTC | CASSQGLGNIQYF
- | TRBJ2-1 | TRBV25-1 | TRBD2 | TGTGCCAGCAGGCGGAGCGGGGCCTACAATGAGCAGTTCTTC | CASRRSGAYNEQFF
few | TRBJ2-5 | TRBV12-3/TRBV12-4 | - | TGTGCCAGCGGTGAGCAAGAGACCCAGTACTTC | CASGEQETQYF
few | TRBJ2-7 | TRBV7-6 | TRBD2 | TGTGCCAGCAGCTCAACCGCCTGGACTAGCGGGAGGAAAGGTTCACGATACGAGCAGTACTTC | CASSSTAWTSGRKGSRYEQYF
- | TRBJ1-1 | TRBV7-8 | - | TGTGCCAGCGCGGACCCGAACACTGAAGCTTTCTTT | CASADPNTEAFF
few | TRBJ2-3 | TRBV6-2/TRBV6-3 | TRBD2 | TGTGCCAGCAGTTACTGGCGGACTAGCGGCACAGATACGCAGTATTTT | CASSYWRTSGTDTQYF
many | TRBJ2-1 | TRBV4-1 | - | TGCGCCAGCAGCCAAGTAGGGCGGCGCAGTTACAATGAGCAGTTCTTC | CASSQVGRRSYNEQFF
few | TRBJ2-1 | TRBV7-9 | TRBD2 | TGTGCCAGCAGTTCTCTGGAAGAGCGGGAGAGGTCGCGGGATGAGCAGTTCTTC | CASSSLEERERSRDEQFF
- | TRBJ2-7 | TRBV18 | - | TGTGCCAGCTCACCACCGCGGCAGGGAGGCGAGCAGTACTTC | CASSPPRQGGEQYF
- | TRBJ2-1 | TRBV21-1 | - | TGTGCCAGCATACCGCGGGAGGGCTCCTACAATGAGCAGTTCTTC | CASIPREGSYNEQFF
many | TRBJ2-2 | TRBV20-1 | TRBD1 | TGCAGTGCAGACAGGGGAACGAACACCGGGGAGCTGTTTTTT | CSADRGTNTGELFF
- | TRBJ1-1 | TRBV18 | - | TGTGCCAGCTCACCAAACACAGGGAGAGGGACTGAAGCTTTCTTT | CASSPNTGRGTEAFF
medium-sized | TRBJ2-6 | TRBV7-8 | - | TGTGCCAGCAGCTTAGCTGGGGCCAACGTCCTGACTTTC | CASSLAGANVLTF
- | TRBJ2-1 | TRBV24-1 | - | TGTGCCACCAGTGACCAGGGACAAATGGCTGGTGAGCAGTTCTTC | CATSDQGQMAGEQFF
many | TRBJ2-4 | TRBV6-8 | - | TGTGCCAGCAGTCCTCGGGTCCCGACTGGGGGCATTCAGTACTTC | CASSPRVPTGGIQYF
many | TRBJ2-5 | TRBV12-3/TRBV12-4 | TRBD2 | TGTGCCAGCAGTTTATCTAGCGGGACATCCCTACGAGAGACCCAGTACTTC | CASSLSSGTSLRETQYF
- | TRBJ2-4 | TRBV27 | - | TGTGCCAGCAGTCCCGAGTCAAGACTGCTAGCCAAAAACATTCAGTACTTC | CASSPESRLLAKNIQYF
- | TRBJ1-1 | TRBV7-6 | - | TGTGCCAGCAGCACCGGGACGGAATACACTGAAGCTTTCTTT | CASSTGTEYTEAFF
few | TRBJ2-3 | TRBV7-8 | TRBD2 | TGTGCCAGCAGCACCCGGACTAGCGGGGTTAGCACAGATACGCAGTATTTT | CASSTRTSGVSTDTQYF
many | TRBJ2-1 | TRBV6-6 | - | TGTGCCAGCAGTTTGAATACAGGGCGGGCCCCCAATGAGCAGTTCTTC | CASSLNTGRAPNEQFF